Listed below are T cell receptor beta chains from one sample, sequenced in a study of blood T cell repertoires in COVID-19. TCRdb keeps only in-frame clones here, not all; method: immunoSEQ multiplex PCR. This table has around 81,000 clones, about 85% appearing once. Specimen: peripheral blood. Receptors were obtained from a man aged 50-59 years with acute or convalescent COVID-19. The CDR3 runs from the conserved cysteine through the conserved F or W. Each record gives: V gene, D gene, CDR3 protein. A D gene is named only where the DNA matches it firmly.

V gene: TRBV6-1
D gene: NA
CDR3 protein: CASSEAGGGSNEKLFF

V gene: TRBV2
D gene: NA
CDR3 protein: CASSGGGDQPQHF

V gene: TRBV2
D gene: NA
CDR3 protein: CASSDPRGREQYF

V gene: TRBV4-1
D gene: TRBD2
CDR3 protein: CASSQDPSGAGNEQFF

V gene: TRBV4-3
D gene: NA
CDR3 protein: CASSQVGAHEQYF

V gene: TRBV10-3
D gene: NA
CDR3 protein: CAISEFRASSYEQYF

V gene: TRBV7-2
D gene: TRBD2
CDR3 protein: CASSLAGGRADTQYF

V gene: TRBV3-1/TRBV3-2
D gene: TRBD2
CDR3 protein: CASSQDRGGGARYEQYF

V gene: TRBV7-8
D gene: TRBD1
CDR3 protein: CASSPQGVGQFF

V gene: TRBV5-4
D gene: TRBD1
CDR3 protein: CASSLDRGRIYGYTF

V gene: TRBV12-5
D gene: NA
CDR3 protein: CASGPGEYATGELFF

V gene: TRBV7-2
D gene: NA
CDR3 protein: CASSLEASVPYEQYF

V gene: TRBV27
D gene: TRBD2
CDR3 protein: CAAWPAGVGDEQFF

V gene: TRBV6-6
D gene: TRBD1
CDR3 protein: CASSYSDRQNTEAFF

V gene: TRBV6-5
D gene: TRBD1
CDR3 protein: CASSSPNRGYGYTF

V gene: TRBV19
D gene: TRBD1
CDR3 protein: CASSAKTGGNTEAFF

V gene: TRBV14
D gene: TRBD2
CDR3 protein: CASSQAEGSGTKNIQYF

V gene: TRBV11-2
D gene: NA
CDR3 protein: CASFGGDYGYTF

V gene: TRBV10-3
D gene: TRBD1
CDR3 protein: CATLRTGSVTEAFF

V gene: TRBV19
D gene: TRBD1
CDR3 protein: CASGQGPGVGQPQHF

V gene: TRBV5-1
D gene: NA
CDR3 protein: CASSFGRPREDEQFF

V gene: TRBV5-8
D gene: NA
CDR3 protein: CASSLNRQETQYF

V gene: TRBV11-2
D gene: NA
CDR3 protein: CASSSQGPNTEAFF

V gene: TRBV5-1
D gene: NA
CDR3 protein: CASSLRAQGRDTEAFF